These 18 T cell receptor beta chains were all obtained from the same sample, sequenced in a study of graft-versus-host responses after intestinal transplantation. Their antigens are not known. Assay: immunoSEQ multiplex PCR; the TCRdb copy retains only in-frame clones and omits some. The repertoire holds approximately 88,000 clones, about 95% seen once, with roughly 0.17% in the top ten. This sample comprised unstimulated CD4+ T cells sorted from spleen or lymph node cells, obtained before transplant. These receptors all stem from a human donor who was the organ donor for an intestinal transplant.

To note about this clone: Without the conserved terminal phenylalanine or tryptophan, this CDR3 likely stems from a read error. The chain has TRBV25-1 and TRBJ1-6; tentative D call: TRBD1 (6 bases). With 3 bases removed from V and 7 bases from J, the gap between germline ends came to 16 bases. CDR1 and CDR2 (germline): MGHDK, SYGVNS. The length of the CDR3 is 16 residues. CDR3 amino acids: CASSDPGTGTNSPLHI. In nucleotides, the CDR3 is TGTGCCAGCAGTGATCCTGGAACAGGGACAAATTCACCCCTCCACATT.

As concerns this clone: Other DNA sequences within the sample encode an identical CDR3. The CDR3 DNA reads TGTGCCAGCAGCACAACAGGGGACTATGGCTACACCTTC. Its translation: CASSTTGDYGYTF. The chain employs TRBV7-9 and TRBJ1-2; 7 bases match TRBD1. Germline V lookup: CDR1 SEHNR, CDR2 FQNEAQ (reference sequence). The CDR3 consists of 13 residues. V lost 5 bases, J lost 3 bases, and 3 bases stayed unmatched. Variable domain in full (rest from reference TRBV7-9 and TRBJ1-2): DTGVSQNPRHKITKRGQNVTFRCDPISEHNRLYWYRQTLGQGPEFLTYFQNEAQLEKSRLLSDRFSAERPKGSFSTLEIQRTEQGDSAMYLCASSTTGDYGYTFGSGTRLTVV.

The chain couples TRBV5-6 to TRBJ1-2; 7 bases line up with TRBD1. Germline V CDR1 and CDR2: SGHDT, YYEEEE. CDR3 length equals 14 residues. Losses at the gene ends were 5 bases for V and 8 bases for J; bases not matched to a gene: 12. CDR3 residues: CASSPPRGGQGYTF. The CDR3 bases are TGTGCCAGCAGTCCACCGCGGGGGGGACAGGGCTACACCTTC.

This chain connects TRBV19 to TRBJ2-4, with D maybe TRBD1 (6 bases). Between the trimmed V and J ends, which lost 5 bases and 8 bases, there was a span of 19 bases. From germline, CDR1 is LNHDA and CDR2 SQIVND (reference sequence). The CDR3 runs to 15 residues. The CDR3 nucleotides read TGTGCCAGTAGTCCAGGACAGCCCCGGGAACACATTCAGTACTTC. As protein: CASSPGQPREHIQYF.

V usage is TRBV4-3 and J usage is TRBJ2-1; D assignment may be TRBD1 or TRBD2 (5 bases each). Germline CDR1 reads LGHNA; CDR2 reads YSLEER. V lost 4 bases and J 3 bases, leaving 19 bases between the germline ends. The CDR3 extends over 17 amino acids. CDR3 region: CASSPPRGRANYNEQFF. The CDR3 DNA follows: TGCGCCAGCAGCCCACCTCGGGGCAGGGCCAACTACAATGAGCAGTTCTTC.

The chain has TRBV11-3 and TRBJ2-2; a possible D gene is TRBD1 (6 bases). Between the trimmed V and J ends, which lost 1 base and 3 bases, there was a span of 12 bases. This CDR3 is built from 16 residues. Per germline, CDR1 SGHNT and CDR2 YENEEA. The CDR3 protein is CASSLGGRADTGELFF. The CDR3, as DNA: TGTGCCAGCAGCTTAGGGGGGCGCGCCGACACCGGGGAGCTGTTTTTT.

This chain joins TRBV4-3 and TRBJ2-7; D is ambiguous. This CDR3 comprises 13 residues. Trimming left V 0 bases short and J 4 bases short, with 7 bases between. From germline, CDR1 is LGHNA and CDR2 YSLEER. CDR3: CASSQEYYYEQYF. The DNA for the CDR3 is TGCGCCAGCAGCCAAGAATACTATTACGAGCAGTACTTC.

The chain links TRBV6-1 to TRBJ2-5; a weak D match, TRBD2 (6 bases). Trimming removed 4 bases from V and 3 bases from J, with 12 bases in between. The CDR3 consists of 14 residues. Germline V gene sequence: CDR1 MNHNS, CDR2 SASEGT. This chain's CDR3 is CASSVLGGKETQYF. The CDR3 DNA reads as TGTGCCAGCAGTGTCCTAGGAGGGAAAGAGACCCAGTACTTC.

In regard to this clone: Other DNA sequences in the sample encode the same CDR3. This chain links TRBV7-3 with TRBJ2-3; D may be TRBD2 (6 bases). The germline V gene encodes CDR1 SGHTA and CDR2 FQGTGA. V was cut by 5 bases and J by 5 bases, with 20 bases left in between. This CDR3 contains 16 residues. CDR3 sequence: CASSLIGRGSGDTQYF. For the CDR3, the DNA is TGTGCCAGCAGCCTAATAGGGCGGGGCTCTGGAGATACGCAGTATTTT.

This chain uses TRBV5-4 with TRBJ1-1; D is possibly TRBD1 (5 bases). The CDR3 covers 14 residues. Germline CDR1 is SGHNT and CDR2 is YYREEE (reference sequence). The V end lost 0 bases, the J end lost 4 bases, and 10 bases lay between the germline ends. DNA of the CDR3: TGTGCCAGCAGCTTGGGGGGGAGTGCCACTGAAGCTTTCTTT. It yields the protein CASSLGGSATEAFF.

V and J are TRBV5-1 and TRBJ1-4; 7 nucleotides agree with TRBD1. V lost 8 bases, J lost 3 bases, and 7 bases stayed unmatched. Germline V gives CDR1 SGHRS, CDR2 YFSETQ. The length of the CDR3 is 14 residues. The CDR3 sequence is CASGTGVANEKLFF. The CDR3 DNA sequence: TGCGCCAGTGGAACAGGGGTAGCTAATGAAAAACTGTTTTTT.

This chain uses TRBV29-1 with TRBJ1-3, with D uncertain. The germline V and J ends were trimmed by 3 bases and 1 base, with 10 bases remaining between them. CDR1 is SQVTM and CDR2 is ANQGSEA in the germline V gene. The CDR3 length is 14 residues. The CDR3 DNA follows: TGCAGCGTTGATTATGGGTTATCTGGAAACACCATATATTTT. This sequence encodes CSVDYGLSGNTIYF.

This chain connects TRBV30 to TRBJ2-1, with 9 nucleotides matching TRBD1. This CDR3 region has 16 residues. Germline lookup yields CDR1 GTSNPN and CDR2 SVGIG (reference sequence). Germline trimming cut 3 bases from V and 6 bases from J; bases unmatched to any gene: 12. The CDR3 region has the DNA TGTGCCTGGAGGGCGGTAGGACAGGGGAGACGCAATGAGCAGTTCTTC. It translates to CAWRAVGQGRRNEQFF.

The genes are TRBV19 and TRBJ1-2; 7 bases map to TRBD1. The V segment lost 5 bases and the J segment 3 bases; nucleotides outside the gene matches: 15. CDR1 and CDR2 from the germline V gene are LNHDA and SQIVND (reference sequence). CDR3 size: 17 residues. CDR3 residues: CASSSRDRKRIDYGYTF. CDR3 DNA sequence: TGTGCCAGTAGTTCACGGGACAGAAAACGTATAGACTATGGCTACACCTTC.

This rearrangement joins TRBV5-6 to TRBJ2-7, with D possibly being TRBD1 or TRBD2 (6 bases each). The CDR3 runs to 15 residues. The V gene lost 4 bases and the J gene lost 5 bases, with 19 bases spanning the gap. The germline V gene encodes CDR1 SGHDT and CDR2 YYEEEE. CDR3 protein: CASSRRGAVENEQYF. The CDR3 bases are TGTGCCAGCAGCCGGAGGGGGGCTGTCGAAAACGAGCAGTACTTC.

V and J are TRBV7-2 and TRBJ1-3; TRBD1 is a possible D gene (5 bases). The CDR3 consists of 14 residues. Trimming cost V 0 bases and J 2 bases, with 5 bases left between them. In germline, CDR1 is SGHTA, CDR2 FQGNSA. Here the CDR3 reads CASSLATAGNTIYF. The CDR3 DNA reads TGTGCCAGCAGCTTAGCGACAGCTGGAAACACCATATATTTT.

CDR3 in DNA: TGTGCCAGCAGCAAGTGGACAGGGGACAATGAGCAGTTCTTC. Residues: CASSKWTGDNEQFF. The genes are TRBV9 and TRBJ2-1; TRBD1 agrees at 9 bases. The CDR3 has 14 amino acids. Losses at the gene ends were 4 bases for V and 5 bases for J; bases not matched to a gene: 4. The germline V gene has CDR1 SGDLS and CDR2 YYNGEE.

DNA for the CDR3: TGTGCCAGCAGTTATCAGGGTCGAGAGACCCAGTACTTC. Its translation: CASSYQGRETQYF. This chain links TRBV6-5 with TRBJ2-5; tentative D call: TRBD1 (5 bases). V was shortened by 3 bases and J by 4 bases, with 9 bases between the two germline ends. This CDR3 is 13 amino acids long. CDR1 is MNHEY and CDR2 is SVGAGI in the germline V gene.